This T cell receptor beta chain appears in the sequencing data of a study of control samples from healthy donors and cancer patients. The germline V and J ends were trimmed by 6 bases and 3 bases, with 19 bases remaining between them. Germline CDR1 is SGHKS and CDR2 is YYEKEE (reference sequence). The CDR3 has 15 amino acids. TCRdb keeps only in-frame clones here, not all; method: immunoSEQ multiplex PCR. Counted here are tens of thousands of clones, around 94% occurring once; the ten biggest clones make up roughly 0.8%. The V call is TRBV5-5, the J call TRBJ2-7; D call uncertain. Sequences were obtained from PBMCs. This receptor was taken from a man aged 25-40 years with colorectal cancer. The CDR3 reads CASTHKEQESYEQYF. CDR3 coding DNA: TGTGCCAGCACCCATAAGGAGCAGGAGAGCTACGAGCAGTACTTC.